What follows describes a single T cell receptor (beta chain). With 5 bases clipped from V and 5 bases from J, the junction kept 9 bases outside the gene matches. CDR1 is SGDLS, CDR2 YYNGEE, per germline. This CDR3 spans 15 amino acids. Original data processing: Amplifying reference gene primers gave estimates of nucleated cell counts. Assay used: immunoSEQ multiplex PCR; TCRdb lists only in-frame clones, some missing. Clonal size and the V and J genes are those of that table, whereas D and trimming came from the DNA. Of roughly 120,000 clones listed, 65% to 80% are singletons. This sample stems from a study of blood T cell repertoires in COVID-19. Study background: Some COVID-19 samples were acute and others convalescent; all came from the United States, Italy and Spain. PBMCs, B-cell-depleted T cells, or T cells were the source of the cDNA or gDNA that made up the material.

The chain couples TRBV9 to TRBJ2-3, with 9 bases identical to TRBD2. The sample consisted of peripheral blood. The clonotype was recovered from a human donor with acute or convalescent COVID-19. The donor label of this sample is uncertain. Written as DNA, the CDR3 is TGTGCCAGCAGTCCGCGGGGGGGTGTGGTAGATACGCAGTATTTT. Its translation is CASSPRGGVVDTQYF.